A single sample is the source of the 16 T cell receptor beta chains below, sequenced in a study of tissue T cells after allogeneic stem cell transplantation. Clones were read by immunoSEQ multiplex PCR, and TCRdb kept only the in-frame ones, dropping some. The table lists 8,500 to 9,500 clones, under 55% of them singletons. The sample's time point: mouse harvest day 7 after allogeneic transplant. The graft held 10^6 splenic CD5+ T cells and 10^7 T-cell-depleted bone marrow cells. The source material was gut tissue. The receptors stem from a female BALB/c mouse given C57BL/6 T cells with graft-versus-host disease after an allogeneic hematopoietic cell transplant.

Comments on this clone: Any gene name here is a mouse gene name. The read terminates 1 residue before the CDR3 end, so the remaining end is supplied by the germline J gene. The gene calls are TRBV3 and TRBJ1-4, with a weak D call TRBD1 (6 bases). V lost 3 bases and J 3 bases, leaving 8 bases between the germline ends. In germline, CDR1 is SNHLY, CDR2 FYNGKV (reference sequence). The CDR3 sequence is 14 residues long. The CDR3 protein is CASSLDRANERLFF. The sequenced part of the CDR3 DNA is TGTGCCAGCAGCTTGGACAGAGCCAACGAAAGATTATTT.

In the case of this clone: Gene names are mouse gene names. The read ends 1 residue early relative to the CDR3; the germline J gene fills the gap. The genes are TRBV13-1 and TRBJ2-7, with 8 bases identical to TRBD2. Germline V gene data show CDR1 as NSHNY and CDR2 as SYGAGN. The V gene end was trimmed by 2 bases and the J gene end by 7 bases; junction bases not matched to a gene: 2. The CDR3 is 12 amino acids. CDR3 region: CASSEGTGEQYF. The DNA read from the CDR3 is TGTGCCAGCAGTGAGGGGACTGGAGAACAGTAC.

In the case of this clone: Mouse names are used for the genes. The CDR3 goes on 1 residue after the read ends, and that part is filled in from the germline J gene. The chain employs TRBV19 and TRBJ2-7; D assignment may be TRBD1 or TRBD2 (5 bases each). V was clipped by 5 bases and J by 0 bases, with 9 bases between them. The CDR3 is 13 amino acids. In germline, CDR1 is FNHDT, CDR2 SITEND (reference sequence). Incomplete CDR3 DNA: TGTGCCAGCAGGATGGGGCCCTCCTATGAACAGTAC. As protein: CASRMGPSYEQY. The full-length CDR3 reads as CASRMGPSYEQYF.

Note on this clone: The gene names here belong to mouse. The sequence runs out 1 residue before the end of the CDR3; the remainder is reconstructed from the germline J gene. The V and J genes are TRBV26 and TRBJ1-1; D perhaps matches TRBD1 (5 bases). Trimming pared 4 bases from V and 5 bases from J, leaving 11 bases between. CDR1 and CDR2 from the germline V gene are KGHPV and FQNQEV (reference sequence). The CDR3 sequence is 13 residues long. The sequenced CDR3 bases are TGTGCCAGCAGTCACGCAGGGAAAACAGAAGTCTTC. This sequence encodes CASSHAGKTEVF. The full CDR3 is CASSHAGKTEVFF.

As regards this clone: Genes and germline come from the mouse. The CDR3 region is CASSWNSQNTLYF. Partial CDR3 DNA: TGTGCAAGCAGCTGGAATAGTCAAAACACCTTGTAC. V is TRBV16 and J is TRBJ2-4; D is undetermined. The sequenced fragment ends 1 residue before the CDR3 boundary, so the rest is inferred from the germline J gene. Trimming shortened V by 4 bases and J by 0 bases, and 5 bases separated the two germline ends. Germline lookup yields CDR1 SGHSA and CDR2 FRNQAP. CDR3 length: 13 amino acids.

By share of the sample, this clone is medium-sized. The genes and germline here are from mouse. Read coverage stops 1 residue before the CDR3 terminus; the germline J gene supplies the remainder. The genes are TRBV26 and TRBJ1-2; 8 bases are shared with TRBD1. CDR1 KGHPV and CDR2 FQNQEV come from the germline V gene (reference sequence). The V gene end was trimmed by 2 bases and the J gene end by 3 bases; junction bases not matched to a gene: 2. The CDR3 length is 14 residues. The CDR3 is CASSLGQGHSDYTF. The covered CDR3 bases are TGTGCCAGCAGTCTGGGACAGGGCCACTCCGACTACACC.

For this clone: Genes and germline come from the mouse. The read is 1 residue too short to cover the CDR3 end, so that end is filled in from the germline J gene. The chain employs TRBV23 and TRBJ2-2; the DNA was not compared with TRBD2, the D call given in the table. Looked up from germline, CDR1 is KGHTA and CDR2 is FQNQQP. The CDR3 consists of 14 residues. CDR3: CSSSTGGNTGQLYF. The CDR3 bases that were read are TGCTCCAGTTCGACTGGGGGAAACACCGGGCAGCTCTAC. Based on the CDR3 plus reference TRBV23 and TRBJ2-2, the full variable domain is DAAVTQKPRYLIKMKGQEAEMKCIPEKGHTAVFWYQQKQSKELKFLIYFQNQQPLDQIDMVKERFSAVCPSSSLCSLGIRTCEAEDSALYLCSSSTGGNTGQLYFGEGSKLTVL.

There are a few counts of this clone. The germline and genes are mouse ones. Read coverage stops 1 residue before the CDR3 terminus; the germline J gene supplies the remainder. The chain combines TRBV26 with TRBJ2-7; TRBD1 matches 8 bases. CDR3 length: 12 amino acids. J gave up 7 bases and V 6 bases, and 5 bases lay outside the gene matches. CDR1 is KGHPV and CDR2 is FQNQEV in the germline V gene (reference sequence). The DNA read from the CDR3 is TGTGCCAGCAGCCGGACAGGGCGGGAACAGTAC. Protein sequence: CASSRTGREQY. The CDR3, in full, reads CASSRTGREQYF.

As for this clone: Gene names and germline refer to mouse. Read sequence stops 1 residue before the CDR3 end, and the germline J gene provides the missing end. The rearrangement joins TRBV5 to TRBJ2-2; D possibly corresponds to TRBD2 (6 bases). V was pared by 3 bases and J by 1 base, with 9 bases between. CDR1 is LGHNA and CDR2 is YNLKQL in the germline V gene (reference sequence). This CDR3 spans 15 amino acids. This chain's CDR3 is CASSHKLGNTGQLYF. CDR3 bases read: TGTGCCAGCAGCCACAAACTGGGAAACACCGGGCAGCTCTAC.

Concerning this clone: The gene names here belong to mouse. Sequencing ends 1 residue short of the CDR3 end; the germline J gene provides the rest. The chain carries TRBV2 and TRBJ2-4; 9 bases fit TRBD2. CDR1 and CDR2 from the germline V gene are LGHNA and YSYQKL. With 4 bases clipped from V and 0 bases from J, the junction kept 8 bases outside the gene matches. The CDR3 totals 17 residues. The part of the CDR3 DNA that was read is TGTGCCAGCAGCCTCCCTCGACTGGGGGTTAGTCAAAACACCTTGTAC. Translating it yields CASSLPRLGVSQNTLY. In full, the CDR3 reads CASSLPRLGVSQNTLYF.

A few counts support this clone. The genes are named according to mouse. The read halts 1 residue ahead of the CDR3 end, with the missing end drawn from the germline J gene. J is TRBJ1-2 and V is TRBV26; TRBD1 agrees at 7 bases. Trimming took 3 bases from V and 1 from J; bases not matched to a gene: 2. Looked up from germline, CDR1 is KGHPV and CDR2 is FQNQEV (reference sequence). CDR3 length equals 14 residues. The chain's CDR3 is CASSLYRGNSDYTF. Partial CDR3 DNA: TGTGCCAGCAGTCTCTACAGGGGAAACTCCGACTACACC. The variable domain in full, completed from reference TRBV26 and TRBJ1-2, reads NSKVIQTPRYLVKGQGQKAKMRCIPEKGHPVVFWYQQNKNNEFKFLINFQNQEVLQQIDMTEKRFSAECPSNSPCSLEIQSSEAGDSALYLCASSLYRGNSDYTFGSGTRLLVI.

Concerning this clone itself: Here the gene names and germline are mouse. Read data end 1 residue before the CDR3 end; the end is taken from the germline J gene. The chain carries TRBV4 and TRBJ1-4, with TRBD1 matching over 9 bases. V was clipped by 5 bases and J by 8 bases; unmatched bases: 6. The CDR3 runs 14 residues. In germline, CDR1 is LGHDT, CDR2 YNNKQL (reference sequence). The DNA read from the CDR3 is TGTGCCAGCAGCCGGGGGACAGGGAGAGAAAGATTATTT. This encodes CASSRGTGRERLF. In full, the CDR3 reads CASSRGTGRERLFF. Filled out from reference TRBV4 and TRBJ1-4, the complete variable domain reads ETAVFQTPNYHVTQVGNEVSFNCKQTLGHDTMYWYKQDSKKLLKIMFSYNNKQLIVNETVPRRFSPQSSDKAHLNLRIKSVEPEDSAVYLCASSRGTGRERLFFGHGTKLSVL.

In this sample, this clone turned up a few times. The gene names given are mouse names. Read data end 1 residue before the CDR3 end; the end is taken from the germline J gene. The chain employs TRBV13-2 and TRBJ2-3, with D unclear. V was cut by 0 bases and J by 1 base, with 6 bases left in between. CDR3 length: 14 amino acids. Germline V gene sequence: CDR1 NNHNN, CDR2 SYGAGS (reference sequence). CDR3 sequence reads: CASGDAVGAETLYF. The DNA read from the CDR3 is TGTGCCAGCGGTGATGCAGTTGGTGCAGAAACGCTGTAT.

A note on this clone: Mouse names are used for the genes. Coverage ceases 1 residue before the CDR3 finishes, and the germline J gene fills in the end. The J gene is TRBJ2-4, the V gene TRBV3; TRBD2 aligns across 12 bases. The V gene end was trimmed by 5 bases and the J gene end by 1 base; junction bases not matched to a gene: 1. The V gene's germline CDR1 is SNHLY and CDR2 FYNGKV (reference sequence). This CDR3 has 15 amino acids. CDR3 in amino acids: CASSRDWGGQNTLYF. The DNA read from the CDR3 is TGTGCCAGCAGCCGGGACTGGGGGGGTCAAAACACCTTGTAC.

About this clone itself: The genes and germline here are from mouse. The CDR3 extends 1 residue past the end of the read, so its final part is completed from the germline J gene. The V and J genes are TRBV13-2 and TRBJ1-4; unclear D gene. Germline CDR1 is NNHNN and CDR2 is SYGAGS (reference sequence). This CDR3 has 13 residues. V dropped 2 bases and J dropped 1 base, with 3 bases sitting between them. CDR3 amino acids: CASGDSSNERLFF. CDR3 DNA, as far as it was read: TGTGCCAGCGGTGACAGTTCCAACGAAAGATTATTT.

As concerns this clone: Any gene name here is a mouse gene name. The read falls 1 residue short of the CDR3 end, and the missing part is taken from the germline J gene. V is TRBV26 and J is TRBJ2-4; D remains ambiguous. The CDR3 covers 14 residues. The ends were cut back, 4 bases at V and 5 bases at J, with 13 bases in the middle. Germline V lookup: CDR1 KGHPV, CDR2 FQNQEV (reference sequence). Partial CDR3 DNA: TGTGCCAGCAGTCCTCCCGGGCACGGAAACACCTTGTAC. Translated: CASSPPGHGNTLY. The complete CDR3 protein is CASSPPGHGNTLYF.